Listed here are 27 T cell receptor beta chains from one sample, sequenced in a study of OX40 agonist ivuxolimab in advanced cancers. Libraries were prepared by immunoSEQ multiplex PCR; TCRdb keeps only in-frame clonotypes and omits some of them. The sample records about 130,000 clones, 80% to 95% being singletons. The sequencing used CD4+ or CD8+ T cells sorted from blood, collected in a trial of the OX40 agonist ivuxolimab. Source of these receptors: an adult with an advanced solid tumor such as melanoma, head and neck, liver or kidney cancer.

The chain combines TRBV28 with TRBJ1-1, with D maybe TRBD1 (6 bases). The V gene lost 7 bases and the J gene lost 6 bases, with 27 bases spanning the gap. Germline loops: CDR1 MDHEN, CDR2 SYDVKM. The CDR3 loop spans 17 amino acids. CDR3 DNA: TGTGCCAGCACCGTGGCAGGGGTCCGCGTTGACGCGGCTGAAGCTTTCTTT. It yields the protein CASTVAGVRVDAAEAFF.

The rearrangement uses TRBV9 and TRBJ1-2, with D uncertain. Germline V CDR1 and CDR2: SGDLS, YYNGEE. Trimming removed 4 bases from V and 1 base from J, with 11 bases in between. The CDR3 is 14 residues long. The CDR3 region is CASSTTSGNYGYTF. The CDR3 DNA reads TGTGCCAGCAGCACCACGTCGGGTAACTATGGCTACACCTTC.

V and J are TRBV11-1 and TRBJ2-7; either TRBD1 or TRBD2 may supply D (6 bases each). Trimming took off 1 base at V and 0 bases at J, with 13 bases between the two ends. CDR1 SGHAT and CDR2 FQDESV come from the germline V gene (reference sequence). There are 16 residues in the CDR3. CDR3: CASSLGRDTNSYEQYF. The CDR3 nucleotides read TGTGCCAGCAGCTTAGGGAGGGACACGAACTCCTACGAGCAGTACTTC. Full variable domain (remainder filled in from reference TRBV11-1 and TRBJ2-7): EAEVAQSPRYKITEKSQAVAFWCDPISGHATLYWYRQILGQGPELLVQFQDESVVDDSQLPKDRFSAERLKGVDSTLKIQPAELGDSAMYLCASSLGRDTNSYEQYFGPGTRLTVT.

This clone occurred once. The chain combines TRBV7-9 with TRBJ2-7; D not certain. The germline V gene encodes CDR1 SEHNR and CDR2 FQNEAQ (reference sequence). V shed 5 bases and J shed 3 bases, with 14 bases lying between them. The CDR3 sequence is 14 residues long. The DNA for the CDR3 is TGTGCCAGCAGCCCATCATTCGGGCGCTACGAGCAGTACTTC. It translates to CASSPSFGRYEQYF.

This sequence joins TRBV10-1 and TRBJ2-3; 9 nucleotides line up with TRBD2. This CDR3 region has 15 residues. Germline V gene lookup returns CDR1 WNHNN and CDR2 SYGVQD (reference sequence). The V segment lost 4 bases and the J segment 3 bases; nucleotides outside the gene matches: 5. CDR3 sequence (DNA): TGCGCCAGCAGTGTAGTAGCGGGAGTGACAGATACGCAGTATTTT. It encodes CASSVVAGVTDTQYF.

V usage is TRBV30 and J usage is TRBJ2-2; TRBD2 is a possible D gene (7 bases). The CDR3 length is 16 residues. The germline CDR1 and CDR2 sequences are GTSNPN and SVGIG (reference sequence). The V and J ends lost 5 bases and 1 base respectively, with 17 bases between them. The CDR3 DNA follows: TGTGCCTGGGCACCATTAGGGGGGGAGAACACCGGGGAGCTGTTTTTT. It yields the protein CAWAPLGGENTGELFF.

The genes are TRBV2 and TRBJ2-7; unclear D gene. The CDR3 is 12 residues long. CDR1 SNHLY and CDR2 FYNNEI come from the germline V gene. V was pared by 7 bases and J by 3 bases, with 10 bases between. Here the CDR3 reads CASTARRYEQYF. CDR3 in DNA: TGTGCCAGCACCGCTAGGCGCTACGAGCAGTACTTC.

This rearrangement joins TRBV28 to TRBJ2-2; D not resolved. Trimming shortened V by 6 bases and J by 2 bases, and 10 bases separated the two germline ends. The germline V gene has CDR1 MDHEN and CDR2 SYDVKM. CDR3 size: 14 residues. In nucleotides, the CDR3 is TGTGCCAGCAGCCCCCGACGAAACACCGGGGAGCTGTTTTTT. Amino acids: CASSPRRNTGELFF.

The CDR3 DNA reads TGTGCCAGCAGTTTTACGACCTCTTTAAACATTCAGTACTTC. It specifies CASSFTTSLNIQYF. This chain joins TRBV27 and TRBJ2-4; D unclear. Trimming pared 3 bases from V and 6 bases from J, leaving 12 bases between. Germline-derived CDR1 and CDR2 are MNHEY and SMNVEV (reference sequence). The CDR3 is made up of 14 amino acids.

This rearrangement joins TRBV7-3 to TRBJ2-2; TRBD1 aligns across 11 bases. This CDR3 is 15 amino acids long. The ends lost 5 bases at V and 7 bases at J; junction bases unmatched: 6. CDR1 SGHTA and CDR2 FQGTGA come from the germline V gene. The CDR3 region has the DNA TGTGCCAGCAGCGCAGGACAGGGGGCGGGCGGGGAGCTGTTTTTT. It yields the protein CASSAGQGAGGELFF.

V gene TRBV14 combines with J gene TRBJ1-1; 7 bases line up with TRBD1. V gave up 5 bases and J gave up 4 bases; unmatched junction bases: 10. This CDR3 region has 15 residues. Germline values: CDR1 SGHDN, CDR2 FVKESK. CDR3 region: CASSVQTGDITEAFF. As DNA, the CDR3 is TGTGCCAGCAGCGTACAAACAGGGGATATCACTGAAGCTTTCTTT.

V is TRBV7-2 and J is TRBJ2-1, with 10 positions matching TRBD2. Germline-derived CDR1 and CDR2 are SGHTA and FQGNSA. V gave up 5 bases and J gave up 9 bases; unmatched junction bases: 10. The CDR3 contains 15 residues. The CDR3 sequence: CASSQSLAGATEQFF. The CDR3 DNA sequence: TGTGCCAGCAGCCAGTCCCTAGCGGGGGCCACTGAGCAGTTCTTC.

The chain joins TRBV7-9 to TRBJ2-2; D gene uncertain. The CDR3 consists of 12 residues. Trimming left V 4 bases short and J 6 bases short, with 6 bases between. CDR1 and CDR2 from the germline V gene are SEHNR and FQNEAQ (reference sequence). CDR3 protein: CASSSDPGELFF. For the CDR3, the DNA is TGTGCCAGCAGCTCCGATCCCGGGGAGCTGTTTTTT. The whole variable domain, filled in from reference TRBV7-9 and TRBJ2-2, reads DTGVSQNPRHKITKRGQNVTFRCDPISEHNRLYWYRQTLGQGPEFLTYFQNEAQLEKSRLLSDRFSAERPKGSFSTLEIQRTEQGDSAMYLCASSSDPGELFFGEGSRLTVL.

This clone was found a few times. The chain joins TRBV7-9 to TRBJ2-7; possibly TRBD1 for D (6 bases). Germline values: CDR1 SEHNR, CDR2 FQNEAQ (reference sequence). This CDR3 region has 13 residues. The ends were cut back, 3 bases at V and 2 bases at J, with 8 bases in the middle. The CDR3 sequence is CASSFPGAYEQYF. The CDR3 nucleotides read TGTGCCAGCAGCTTTCCAGGGGCCTACGAGCAGTACTTC.

The V call is TRBV9, the J call TRBJ1-4; 9 nucleotides align to TRBD1. This CDR3 region has 17 residues. Trimming removed 3 bases from V and 5 bases from J; junction bases left unmatched: 11. Germline assignment: CDR1 SGDLS and CDR2 YYNGEE. The CDR3 coding sequence is TGTGCCAGCAGCGGCGCACCGGGACAGGGATTAAATGAAAAACTGTTTTTT. Protein product: CASSGAPGQGLNEKLFF.

This chain joins TRBV7-2 and TRBJ1-4, with D possibly matching TRBD1 (5 bases). Germline V CDR1 and CDR2: SGHTA, FQGNSA. The CDR3 contains 17 residues. Trimming took off 1 base at V and 2 bases at J, with 14 bases between the two ends. The DNA of the CDR3 is TGTGCCAGCAGCTTAGAGGGAGGGGCAGCTACTAATGAAAAACTGTTTTTT. It encodes CASSLEGGAATNEKLFF.

The gene calls are TRBV4-1 and TRBJ2-5, with D perhaps matching TRBD1 (6 bases). The CDR3 length is 13 residues. V was cut by 4 bases and J by 5 bases, with 11 bases left in between. CDR1 is MGHRA, CDR2 YSYEKL, per germline. CDR3 loop: CASSPTGQETQYF. CDR3 nucleotide sequence: TGCGCCAGCAGCCCTACAGGGCAGGAGACCCAGTACTTC.

The CDR3: CASSVAPTGTGEATIYF. The CDR3 DNA reads as TGTGCCAGCAGCGTAGCCCCCACCGGGACAGGGGAAGCCACCATATATTTT. This chain uses TRBV9 with TRBJ1-3; 10 bases align to TRBD1. The J segment lost 9 bases and the V segment lost 0 bases, leaving 12 bases of the junction unmatched. The CDR3 is 17 amino acids. Germline CDR1 is SGDLS and CDR2 is YYNGEE.

The DNA of the CDR3 is TGTGCCCAAGGCAGGGCCGACAATGAGCAGTTCTTC. Its protein is CAQGRADNEQFF. This chain connects TRBV10-3 to TRBJ2-1; TRBD1 might be the D (5 bases). Trimming left V 11 bases short and J 5 bases short, with 13 bases between. Germline CDR1 ENHRY, CDR2 SYGVKD. The CDR3 runs 12 residues.

The CDR3: CASSWDTASYEQYF. CDR3 nucleotide sequence: TGTGCCAGCTCATGGGACACGGCGTCCTACGAGCAGTACTTC. The chain employs TRBV18 and TRBJ2-7; TRBD1 might be the D (6 bases). The CDR3 loop spans 14 amino acids. Trimming took 5 bases from V and 1 from J, leaving 12 bases between them. Germline lookup yields CDR1 KGHSH and CDR2 LQKENI.

For the CDR3, the DNA is TGTGCCAGCAGTGAATCAGGGACTAGAGGGGATACGCAGTATTTT. Encoded protein: CASSESGTRGDTQYF. The V and J genes are TRBV6-1 and TRBJ2-3; TRBD2 aligns across 8 bases. Germline values: CDR1 MNHNS, CDR2 SASEGT. Unmatched junction bases numbered 7, after V lost 2 bases and J lost 6 bases. The CDR3 spans 15 residues.

This sequence joins TRBV5-6 and TRBJ2-5; 14 bases align to TRBD2. Germline assignment: CDR1 SGHDT and CDR2 YYEEEE. The CDR3 runs 16 residues. With 4 bases clipped from V and 4 bases from J, the junction kept 6 bases outside the gene matches. CDR3 in DNA: TGTGCCAGCAGCGATTCGGGACTAGCGGGAGCAGAGACCCAGTACTTC. Protein sequence: CASSDSGLAGAETQYF.

V usage is TRBV5-1 and J usage is TRBJ1-4; the D is unclear. The CDR3 is 16 amino acids. The germline V gene has CDR1 SGHRS and CDR2 YFSETQ. V was pared by 2 bases and J by 5 bases, with 16 bases between. CDR3 sequence: CASSFILDGKNEKLFF. CDR3 sequence (DNA): TGCGCCAGCAGCTTTATCCTGGACGGGAAAAATGAAAAACTGTTTTTT.

This chain joins TRBV11-1 and TRBJ2-1; D gene uncertain. Germline V lookup: CDR1 SGHAT, CDR2 FQDESV (reference sequence). The CDR3 spans 11 residues. Trimming left V 6 bases short and J 4 bases short, with 4 bases between. The CDR3 spells CASSYYNEQFF. The CDR3 nucleotides read TGTGCCAGCAGTTATTACAATGAGCAGTTCTTC.

The CDR3 loop is CASSPWTSGRYNEQFF. The DNA for the CDR3 is TGTGCCAGTAGTCCTTGGACTAGCGGGAGATACAATGAGCAGTTCTTC. The V gene is TRBV19, the J gene TRBJ2-1; 13 positions agree with TRBD2. The V and J ends lost 5 bases and 4 bases, in that order; junction bases with no gene match: 5. Germline V gives CDR1 LNHDA, CDR2 SQIVND (reference sequence). CDR3 length: 16 residues.

This rearrangement joins TRBV7-3 to TRBJ2-4; no clear D. Trimming left V 0 bases short and J 9 bases short, with 6 bases between. Germline lookup yields CDR1 SGHTA and CDR2 FQGTGA. The CDR3 covers 12 residues. CDR3 sequence: CASSLTGRIQYF. In DNA form, the CDR3 reads TGTGCCAGCAGCTTAACCGGGCGCATTCAGTACTTC. Based on the CDR3 plus reference TRBV7-3 and TRBJ2-4, the full variable domain is GAGVSQTPSNKVTEKGKYVELRCDPISGHTALYWYRQSLGQGPEFLIYFQGTGAADDSGLPNDRFFAVRPEGSVSTLKIQRTERGDSAVYLCASSLTGRIQYFGAGTRLSVL.

This sequence joins TRBV10-1 and TRBJ1-3; a possible D gene is TRBD1 (5 bases). V lost 7 bases, J lost 3 bases, and 13 bases lay in between. The CDR3 is made up of 14 amino acids. From germline, CDR1 is WNHNN and CDR2 SYGVQD (reference sequence). The DNA for the CDR3 is TGCGCCAGCACCCCGGGCAGGGTTGGAAACACCATATATTTT. It is translated as CASTPGRVGNTIYF.